The following is a T cell receptor (beta chain) sequence with its context. Antigen specificity is unknown. The study made its TCR cDNA through 5'RACE template switching. That step introduced a universal primer site along with UMIs. TCRdb reprocessed the 5' RACE reads with MiXCR, giving one entry per CDR3 protein. The table includes about 320,000 distinct CDR3 sequences, 6.8% detected once. This specimen belongs to a study of T cells after yellow fever vaccination. On the study more broadly: SMART-Seq v4 Ultra Low Input handled preparation of low-cell-number fractions. Study-wide points: Post-booster reappearance was seen for most primary-vaccination clones (about 96% CD4, 85% to 90% CD8). The study found a weaker secondary response that peaked faster, day 5 versus 15.

Per germline, CDR1 SGHTA and CDR2 FQGTGA. The CDR3 spans 15 residues. The V end lost 5 bases, the J end lost 2 bases, and 14 bases lay between the germline ends. The chain has TRBV7-3 and TRBJ2-3, with D tentatively TRBD2 (7 bases). The receptor's source is a man between 18 and 35 years old who received the YFV17D yellow fever vaccine. Sequenced here: PBMCs, sampled approximately 47 days after the first yellow fever vaccination. CDR3 nucleotides: TGTGCCAGCAGCGCGTCCGGGGGGCCCACAGATACGCAGTATTTT. Protein: CASSASGGPTDTQYF.